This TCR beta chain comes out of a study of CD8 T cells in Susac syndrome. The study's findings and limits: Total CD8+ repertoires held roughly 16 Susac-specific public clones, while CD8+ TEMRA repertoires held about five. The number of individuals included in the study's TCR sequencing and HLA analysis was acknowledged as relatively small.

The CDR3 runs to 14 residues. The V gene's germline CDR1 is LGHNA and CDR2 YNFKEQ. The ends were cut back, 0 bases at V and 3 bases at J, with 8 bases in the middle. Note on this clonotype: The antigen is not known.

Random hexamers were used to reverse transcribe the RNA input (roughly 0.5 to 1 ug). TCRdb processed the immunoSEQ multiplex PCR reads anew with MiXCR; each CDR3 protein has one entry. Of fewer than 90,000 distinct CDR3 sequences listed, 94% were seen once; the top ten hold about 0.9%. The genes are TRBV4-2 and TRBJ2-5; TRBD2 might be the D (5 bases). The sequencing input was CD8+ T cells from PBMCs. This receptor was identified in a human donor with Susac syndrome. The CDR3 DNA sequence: TGTGCCAGCAGCCAAGATAGGACTGAAGAGACCCAGTACTTC. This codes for CASSQDRTEETQYF.